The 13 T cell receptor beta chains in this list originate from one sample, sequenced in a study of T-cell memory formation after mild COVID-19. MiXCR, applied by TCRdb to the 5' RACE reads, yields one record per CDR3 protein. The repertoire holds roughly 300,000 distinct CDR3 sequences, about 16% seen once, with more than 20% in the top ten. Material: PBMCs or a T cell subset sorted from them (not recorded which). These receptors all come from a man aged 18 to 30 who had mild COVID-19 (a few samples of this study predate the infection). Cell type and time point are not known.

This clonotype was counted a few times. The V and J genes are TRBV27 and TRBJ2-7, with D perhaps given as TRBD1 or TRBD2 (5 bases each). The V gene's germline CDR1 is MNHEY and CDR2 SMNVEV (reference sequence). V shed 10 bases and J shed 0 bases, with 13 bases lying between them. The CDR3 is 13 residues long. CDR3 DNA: TGTGCCACCGCGGAAGGGACCTCCTACGAGCAGTACTTC. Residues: CATAEGTSYEQYF.

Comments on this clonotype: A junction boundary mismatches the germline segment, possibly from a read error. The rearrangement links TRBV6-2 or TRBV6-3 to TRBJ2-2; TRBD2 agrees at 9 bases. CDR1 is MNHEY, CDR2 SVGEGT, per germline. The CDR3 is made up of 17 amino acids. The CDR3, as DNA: TGTGCCAGCAGTCACTCCATAGCGGGAGTTAACACCGGGGAGCTGTTTTTT. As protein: CASSHSIAGVNTGELFF.

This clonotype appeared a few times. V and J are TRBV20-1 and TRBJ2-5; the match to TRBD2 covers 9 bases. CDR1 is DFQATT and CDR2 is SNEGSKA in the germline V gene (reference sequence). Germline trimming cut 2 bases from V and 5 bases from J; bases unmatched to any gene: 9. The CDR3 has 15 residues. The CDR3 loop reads CSARRPSGEGETQYF. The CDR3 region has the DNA TGCAGTGCTAGACGACCTAGCGGGGAAGGGGAGACCCAGTACTTC.

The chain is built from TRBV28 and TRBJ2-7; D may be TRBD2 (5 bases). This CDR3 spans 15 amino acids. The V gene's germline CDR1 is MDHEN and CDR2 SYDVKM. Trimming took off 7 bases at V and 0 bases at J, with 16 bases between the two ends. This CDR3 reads CASTTSRVNSYEQYF. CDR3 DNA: TGTGCCAGCACCACCTCGAGGGTCAACTCCTACGAGCAGTACTTC.

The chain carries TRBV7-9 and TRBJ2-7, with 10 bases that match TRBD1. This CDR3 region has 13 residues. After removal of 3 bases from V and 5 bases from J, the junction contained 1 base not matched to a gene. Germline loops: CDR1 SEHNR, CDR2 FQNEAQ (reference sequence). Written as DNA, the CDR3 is TGTGCCAGCAGCTTGGACAGGGGGGACGAGCAGTACTTC. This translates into CASSLDRGDEQYF.

In nucleotides, the CDR3 is TGCGCCAGCAGCTCCAACGGGGGGGGCCGAGAGACCCAGTACTTC. Translating gives CASSSNGGGRETQYF. The chain uses TRBV5-1 and TRBJ2-5, with 8 nucleotides matching TRBD2. V lost 3 bases to trimming and J lost 4 bases; unmatched junction nucleotides: 8. The CDR3 length is 15 residues. The germline CDR1 and CDR2 sequences are SGHRS and YFSETQ.

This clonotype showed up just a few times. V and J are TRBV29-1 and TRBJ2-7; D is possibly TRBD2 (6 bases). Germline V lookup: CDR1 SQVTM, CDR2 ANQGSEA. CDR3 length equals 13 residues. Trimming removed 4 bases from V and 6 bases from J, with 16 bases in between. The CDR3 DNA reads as TGCAGCGTTGGCGGGGCCCCCTCCGGCGAGCAGTACTTC. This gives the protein CSVGGAPSGEQYF.

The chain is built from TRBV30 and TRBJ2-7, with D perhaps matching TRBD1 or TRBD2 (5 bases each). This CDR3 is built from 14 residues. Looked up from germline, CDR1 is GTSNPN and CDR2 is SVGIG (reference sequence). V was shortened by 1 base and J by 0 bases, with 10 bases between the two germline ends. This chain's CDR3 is CAWSGWGISYEQYF. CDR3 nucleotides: TGTGCCTGGAGTGGTTGGGGGATCTCCTACGAGCAGTACTTC. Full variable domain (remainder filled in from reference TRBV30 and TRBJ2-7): SQTIHQWPATLVQPVGSPLSLECTVEGTSNPNLYWYRQAAGRGLQLLFYSVGIGQISSEVPQNLSASRPQDRQFILSSKKLLLSDSGFYLCAWSGWGISYEQYFGPGTRLTVT.

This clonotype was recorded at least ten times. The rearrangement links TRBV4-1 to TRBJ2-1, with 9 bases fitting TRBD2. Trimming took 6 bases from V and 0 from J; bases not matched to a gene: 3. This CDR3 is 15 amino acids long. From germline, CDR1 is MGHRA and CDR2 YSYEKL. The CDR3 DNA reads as TGCGCCAGCAGTCTAGCGGGGACCTCCTACAATGAGCAGTTCTTC. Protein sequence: CASSLAGTSYNEQFF.

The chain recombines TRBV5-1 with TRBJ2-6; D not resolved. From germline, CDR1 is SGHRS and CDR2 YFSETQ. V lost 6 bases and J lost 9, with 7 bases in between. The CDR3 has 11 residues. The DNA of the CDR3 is TGCGCCAGCATCGAAGGCAACGTCCTGACTTTC. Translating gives CASIEGNVLTF. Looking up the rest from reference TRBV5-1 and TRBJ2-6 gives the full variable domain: KAGVTQTPRYLIKTRGQQVTLSCSPISGHRSVSWYQQTPGQGLQFLFEYFSETQRNKGNFPGRFSGRQFSNSRSEMNVSTLELGDSALYLCASIEGNVLTFGAGSRLTVL.

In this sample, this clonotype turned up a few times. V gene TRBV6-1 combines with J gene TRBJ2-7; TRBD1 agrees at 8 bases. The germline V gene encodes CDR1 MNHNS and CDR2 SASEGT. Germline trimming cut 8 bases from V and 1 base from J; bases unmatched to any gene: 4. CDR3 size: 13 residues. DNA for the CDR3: TGTGCCAGCCGGGACAGGAGTTCCTACGAGCAGTACTTC. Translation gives CASRDRSSYEQYF.

The CDR3 nucleotides read TGCGCCAGCAGCTCTCCGGGACAGGGTCTGAACGAGCAGTACTTC. Protein product: CASSSPGQGLNEQYF. The gene calls are TRBV5-1 and TRBJ2-7, with 9 bases lining up with TRBD1. In germline, CDR1 is SGHRS, CDR2 YFSETQ. CDR3 length: 15 amino acids. V shed 3 bases and J 5 bases; nucleotides not matched to a gene: 9.

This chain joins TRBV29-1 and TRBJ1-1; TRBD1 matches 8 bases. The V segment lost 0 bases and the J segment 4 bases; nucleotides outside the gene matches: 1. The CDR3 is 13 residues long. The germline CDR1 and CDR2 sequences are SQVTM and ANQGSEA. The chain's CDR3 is CSVEDTGGTEAFF. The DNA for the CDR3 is TGCAGCGTTGAAGACACAGGGGGCACTGAAGCTTTCTTT.